Shown below are 23 T cell receptor beta chains from a single sample sequenced in a study of early T cells in non-severe SARS-CoV-2 infection. MiXCR was run by TCRdb on the 5' RACE reads, yielding one entry per CDR3 protein. The profile covers 50,000 to 65,000 distinct CDR3 sequences, with about an eighth appearing a single time and 4% to 5% taken by the ten largest. Sequencing used whole blood. Receptor source: an adult who was a healthcare worker with PCR-confirmed SARS-CoV-2 infection or an uninfected control (not recorded which).

The chain joins TRBV4-2 to TRBJ2-1, with TRBD1 matching 9 bases. The CDR3 is made up of 15 amino acids. V trimming: 4 bases; J trimming: 8 bases; junction bases outside the gene matches: 9. The germline V gene has CDR1 LGHNA and CDR2 YNFKEQ. The CDR3 DNA reads TGTGCCAGCAGCCTTCGGGACAGGGAGAACCATGAGCAGTTCTTC. Its translation: CASSLRDRENHEQFF.

This clonotype showed up just a few times. The chain joins TRBV5-6 to TRBJ1-6; 7 positions agree with TRBD1. The trim removed 4 bases at V and 0 bases at J, leaving 13 bases unmatched. Germline CDR1 reads SGHDT; CDR2 reads YYEEEE. This CDR3 has 19 residues. The CDR3 DNA reads TGTGCCAGCAGCCGGGACAGACGTCGTTTTAGCTCCTATAATTCACCCCTCCACTTT. It specifies CASSRDRRRFSSYNSPLHF.

The table lists this clonotype with many counts. This chain links TRBV27 with TRBJ2-7; D gene uncertain. The length of the CDR3 is 14 residues. The germline gives CDR1 MNHEY, CDR2 SMNVEV (reference sequence). V lost 3 bases and J lost 5, with 14 bases in between. The DNA for the CDR3 is TGTGCCAGCAGTTTGGCAGAGAAAACGGACGAGCAGTACTTC. Encoded protein: CASSLAEKTDEQYF.

Ten or more counts support this clonotype. The chain recombines TRBV10-3 with TRBJ2-3; 11 bases map to TRBD2. The V gene end was trimmed by 3 bases and the J gene end by 2 bases; junction bases not matched to a gene: 7. The CDR3 totals 17 residues. Germline values: CDR1 ENHRY, CDR2 SYGVKD. The CDR3 region is CAISDLLAGELTDTQYF. In DNA form, the CDR3 reads TGTGCCATCAGTGACTTACTAGCGGGGGAACTCACAGATACGCAGTATTTT.

This clonotype has a handful of counts. The J gene is TRBJ1-6, the V gene TRBV6-4; TRBD1 is a possible D gene (5 bases). The germline V and J ends were trimmed by 0 bases and 6 bases, with 9 bases remaining between them. Looked up from germline, CDR1 is MRHNA and CDR2 is SNTAGT. The CDR3 runs 15 residues. The DNA of the CDR3 is TGTGCCAGCAGTGACTCGGGGGACGCTAATTCACCCCTCCACTTT. It specifies CASSDSGDANSPLHF.

The V and J genes are TRBV5-1 and TRBJ2-1, with D perhaps assigned TRBD1 or TRBD2 (5 bases each). This CDR3 has 14 residues. Germline values: CDR1 SGHRS, CDR2 YFSETQ. Trimming shortened V by 4 bases and J by 5 bases, and 13 bases separated the two germline ends. In DNA form, the CDR3 reads TGCGCCAGCAGCGCGGACGGGACCCACAATGAGCAGTTCTTC. This encodes CASSADGTHNEQFF. Full variable domain (remainder filled in from reference TRBV5-1 and TRBJ2-1): KAGVTQTPRYLIKTRGQQVTLSCSPISGHRSVSWYQQTPGQGLQFLFEYFSETQRNKGNFPGRFSGRQFSNSRSEMNVSTLELGDSALYLCASSADGTHNEQFFGPGTRLTVL.

This clonotype appeared many times. The chain has TRBV27 and TRBJ1-1, with D unresolved. Trimming shortened V by 5 bases and J by 6 bases, and 13 bases separated the two germline ends. The CDR3 runs to 13 residues. Germline V gene sequence: CDR1 MNHEY, CDR2 SMNVEV (reference sequence). CDR3 DNA: TGTGCCAGCAGTCCCCGTTATACCCCTGAAGCTTTCTTT. It codes for CASSPRYTPEAFF.

The chain uses TRBV14 and TRBJ2-3, with D tentatively TRBD2 (5 bases). This CDR3 comprises 16 residues. Germline assignment: CDR1 SGHDN and CDR2 FVKESK. Trimming pared 1 base from V and 4 bases from J, leaving 15 bases between. The CDR3 DNA reads as TGTGCCAGCAGCCAAGGACGCGGCGGGTCGGCAGATACGCAGTATTTT. Protein sequence: CASSQGRGGSADTQYF.

This clonotype has only a few counts. The rearrangement uses TRBV7-9 and TRBJ2-7; 11 bases align to TRBD1. This CDR3 is built from 15 residues. Trimming at V came to 0 bases and at J to 6 bases, leaving 4 bases not matched to a gene. CDR1 SEHNR and CDR2 FQNEAQ come from the germline V gene (reference sequence). This CDR3 is CASSLAGQGASEQYF. The CDR3 DNA reads as TGTGCCAGCAGCTTAGCCGGACAGGGGGCCTCCGAGCAGTACTTC. The full variable domain, in which reference TRBV7-9 and TRBJ2-7 provide the parts outside the CDR3, is DTGVSQNPRHKITKRGQNVTFRCDPISEHNRLYWYRQTLGQGPEFLTYFQNEAQLEKSRLLSDRFSAERPKGSFSTLEIQRTEQGDSAMYLCASSLAGQGASEQYFGPGTRLTVT.

This clonotype came up many times. CDR3 region: CASSRDSPYGYTF. DNA of the CDR3: TGCGCCAGCAGCCGGGACAGCCCCTATGGCTACACCTTC. The gene calls are TRBV5-1 and TRBJ1-2, with 7 bases that match TRBD1. Trimming at V came to 4 bases and at J to 4 bases, leaving 4 bases not matched to a gene. Looked up from germline, CDR1 is SGHRS and CDR2 is YFSETQ. There are 13 residues in the CDR3.

This clonotype was counted between two and nine times. The chain employs TRBV7-8 and TRBJ1-4, with 10 bases that match TRBD1. This CDR3 is 14 amino acids long. Unmatched junction bases numbered 4, after V lost 5 bases and J lost 7 bases. CDR1 and CDR2 from the germline V gene are SGHVS and FQNEAQ. The CDR3 sequence is CASSTDRGPEKLFF. CDR3 DNA sequence: TGTGCCAGCAGCACCGACAGGGGGCCTGAAAAACTGTTTTTT.

This clonotype was seen ten or more times. This chain uses TRBV7-3 with TRBJ1-5; weak D call: TRBD1 (6 bases). The CDR3 spans 13 residues. Trimming removed 0 bases at V and 7 bases at J, with 7 bases between. Germline V gene data show CDR1 as SGHTA and CDR2 as FQGTGA. The CDR3 spells CASSLTRGQPQHF. CDR3 DNA: TGTGCCAGCAGCTTAACAAGGGGGCAGCCCCAGCATTTT. Full variable domain (missing parts from reference TRBV7-3 and TRBJ1-5): GAGVSQTPSNKVTEKGKYVELRCDPISGHTALYWYRQSLGQGPEFLIYFQGTGAADDSGLPNDRFFAVRPEGSVSTLKIQRTERGDSAVYLCASSLTRGQPQHFGDGTRLSIL.

This clonotype was seen repeatedly, ten times or more. This chain joins TRBV27 and TRBJ2-7; D remains ambiguous. Trimming left V 0 bases short and J 6 bases short, with 9 bases between. Germline V gives CDR1 MNHEY, CDR2 SMNVEV (reference sequence). The CDR3 length is 13 residues. The CDR3 loop is CASSLSTSGEQYF. The CDR3 DNA sequence: TGTGCCAGCAGTTTATCAACCTCGGGCGAGCAGTACTTC.

This clonotype came up many times. The rearrangement links TRBV7-9 to TRBJ1-2, with D possibly matching TRBD1 (5 bases). Germline CDR1 reads SEHNR; CDR2 reads FQNEAQ (reference sequence). The CDR3 sequence is 14 residues long. Trimming shortened V by 5 bases and J by 7 bases, and 17 bases separated the two germline ends. The CDR3 DNA reads TGTGCCAGCAGCCCGGACGGAATCGGGGCTGGCTACACCTTC. Amino acids: CASSPDGIGAGYTF.

This clonotype was found a few times. The V call is TRBV7-2, the J call TRBJ2-4, with D perhaps matching TRBD2 (6 bases). The germline CDR1 and CDR2 sequences are SGHTA and FQGNSA. Trimming cost V 2 bases and J 5 bases, with 10 bases left between them. The CDR3 is 14 residues long. In DNA form, the CDR3 reads TGTGCCAGCAGCTTATTTTCGGGGGAAAACATTCAGTACTTC. Protein sequence: CASSLFSGENIQYF.

This clonotype has more than one count but fewer than ten. The gene calls are TRBV7-9 and TRBJ1-4; 9 bases align to TRBD1. CDR3 length: 16 amino acids. Trimming removed 3 bases from V and 0 bases from J; junction bases left unmatched: 2. CDR1 and CDR2 from the germline V gene are SEHNR and FQNEAQ (reference sequence). The CDR3 reads CASSFGQGTTNEKLFF. In DNA form, the CDR3 reads TGTGCCAGCAGCTTCGGACAGGGGACAACTAATGAAAAACTGTTTTTT.

The V gene is TRBV6-5, the J gene TRBJ1-2; D ambiguous. V lost 6 bases and J lost 0, with 14 bases in between. Looked up from germline, CDR1 is MNHEY and CDR2 is SVGAGI. The CDR3 spans 15 residues. Written as DNA, the CDR3 is TGTGCCAGCAGCAGAACCCTTAAAGCTAACTATGGCTACACCTTC. Translation gives CASSRTLKANYGYTF.

This clonotype was counted only a few times. This sequence joins TRBV20-1 and TRBJ1-1, with unresolved D. From germline, CDR1 is DFQATT and CDR2 SNEGSKA (reference sequence). Trimming took off 6 bases at V and 5 bases at J, with 10 bases between the two ends. This CDR3 is built from 11 residues. CDR3 sequence reads: CSAGGITEAFF. CDR3 coding DNA: TGCAGTGCCGGAGGGATTACTGAAGCTTTCTTT.

This clonotype has at least ten counts. The chain has TRBV20-1 and TRBJ1-3, with a possible D match to TRBD1 (6 bases). The V end lost 6 bases, the J end lost 1 base, and 10 bases lay between the germline ends. The CDR3 sequence is 13 residues long. Germline loops: CDR1 DFQATT, CDR2 SNEGSKA (reference sequence). CDR3 in DNA: TGCAGTGCCGGAAGGGGGTCTGGAAACACCATATATTTT. It is translated as CSAGRGSGNTIYF.

The table lists this clonotype with a few counts. This chain joins TRBV3-1 and TRBJ1-6, with 7 bases identical to TRBD1. Trimming removed 1 base from V and 8 bases from J; junction bases left unmatched: 8. This CDR3 has 16 amino acids. Germline CDR1 and CDR2: LGHDT and YNNKEL (reference sequence). Here the CDR3 DNA reads TGTGCCAGCAGCCAAGGGACGGGGCAGGGGGATTCACCCCTCCACTTT. Residues: CASSQGTGQGDSPLHF.

V and J are TRBV28 and TRBJ1-1; D is undetermined. Germline assignment: CDR1 MDHEN and CDR2 SYDVKM. The CDR3 length is 11 residues. The V gene lost 1 base and the J gene lost 5 bases, with 2 bases spanning the gap. The CDR3 is CASSLFTEAFF. CDR3 in DNA: TGTGCCAGCAGTTTATTTACTGAAGCTTTCTTT.

This clonotype was detected ten times or more. The gene calls are TRBV2 and TRBJ1-2; tentatively, D is TRBD1 (6 bases). This CDR3 region has 10 residues. The V end lost 8 bases, the J end lost 8 bases, and 9 bases lay between the germline ends. Germline-derived CDR1 and CDR2 are SNHLY and FYNNEI. The CDR3 sequence: CASHRDGYTF. The CDR3 nucleotides are TGTGCCAGCCACAGGGACGGCTACACCTTC.

A few counts support this clonotype. The chain couples TRBV5-1 to TRBJ2-3, with TRBD1 matching over 7 bases. The germline V gene encodes CDR1 SGHRS and CDR2 YFSETQ. V dropped 4 bases and J dropped 6; count of bases not matched to a gene: 11. This CDR3 comprises 15 residues. DNA for the CDR3: TGCGCCAGCAGCCGTTACAGGGGTGGTGTGGATACGCAGTATTTT. It is translated as CASSRYRGGVDTQYF.